This TCR beta chain was captured by sequencing in a study of blood T cell repertoires in COVID-19. Study-wide background: Donors in the United States, Italy and Spain gave samples during acute or convalescent COVID-19. Sample material is recorded as cDNA or gDNA derived from T cells, B-cell-depleted T cells, or PBMCs.

Original data processing: Reference gene primer amplification yielded estimated nucleated cell counts. The table came from immunoSEQ multiplex PCR; TCRdb's copy has only in-frame clones and leaves some out. V and J calls and clone size are as listed in that table; D and trimming were resolved from the DNA. The sample has about 84,000 clones, more than 80% seen once; the top ten hold 29%. The TCR sequence derives from a woman older than 75 with acute or convalescent COVID-19. Sequenced material: peripheral blood.

The CDR3 loop is CASSSRLASTGELFF. The CDR3 DNA reads as TGTGCCAGCAGCTCCCGACTAGCAAGCACCGGGGAGCTGTTTTTT. The chain joins TRBV4-2 to TRBJ2-2, with 7 bases aligning to TRBD2. Germline-derived CDR1 and CDR2 are LGHNA and YNFKEQ. This CDR3 is 15 amino acids long. V gave up 5 bases and J gave up 4 bases; unmatched junction bases: 7.